This T cell receptor (beta chain) was recovered during a study of human T cells and chemical hapten exposure. Study as a whole: How much TCR each sample yielded varied, mostly because pooled library volumes differed slightly.

Germline V gives CDR1 SEHNR, CDR2 FQNEAQ (reference sequence). V dropped 5 bases and J dropped 5; count of bases not matched to a gene: 14. The CDR3 loop spans 16 amino acids. This clonotype came up many times. Antigen specificity is unknown. TCRdb re-called the RACE reads with MiXCR, one entry per CDR3 protein. The sample records more than 75,000 distinct CDR3 sequences, over 7.5% being singletons. Broader study findings: Expanded TCRs produced significantly more large CDR3 similarity clusters than controls did.

As for time point: patch test 2, 6 weeks after DPC sensitization. The treatment here: therapeutic diphenylcyclopropenone sensitization with weekly scalp DPC. Venepuncture was done earlier than the placement of each patch test. Sample: whole blood, taken in connection with sensitization to the hapten diphenylcyclopropenone (DPC). This sequence joins TRBV7-9 and TRBJ1-1, with 7 bases identical to TRBD1. This sequence originates from a woman aged 35 to 49 with alopecia areata. Some clones in this sample may be carry-over from other donors' samples. The CDR3 coding sequence is TGTGCCAGCAGCCCCAGAACGAGGGGGCGCGGGACTGAAGCTTTCTTT. Its translation: CASSPRTRGRGTEAFF.